The 23 T cell receptor beta chains reported below all come from one sample, sequenced in a study of T cell responses to AZD1222 COVID-19 vaccine. The repertoire was sequenced with immunoSEQ multiplex PCR; TCRdb's copy has only in-frame clones and lacks some. Counted here are around 140,000 clones, 75% to 90% occurring once; the ten biggest clones make up 1.5% to 2%. This specimen consisted of peripheral blood, obtained on day 0 of AZD1222 vaccination. All receptors derive from an adult in good health.

V gene TRBV18 combines with J gene TRBJ1-1, with D possibly being TRBD1 (6 bases). Germline V CDR1 and CDR2: KGHSH, LQKENI. The CDR3 loop spans 16 amino acids. V was cut by 0 bases and J by 4 bases, with 15 bases left in between. CDR3 nucleotides: TGTGCCAGCTCACCACCCCTGGGGGCGGGTGGCACTGAAGCTTTCTTT. It is translated as CASSPPLGAGGTEAFF.

The chain carries TRBV15 and TRBJ2-2, with D uncertain. Germline V gene sequence: CDR1 LNHNV, CDR2 YYDKDF (reference sequence). The CDR3 has 16 residues. The ends were cut back, 0 bases at V and 1 base at J, with 9 bases in the middle. CDR3 sequence reads: CATSRDRAENTGELFF. CDR3 nucleotide sequence: TGTGCCACCAGCAGAGATCGGGCAGAGAACACCGGGGAGCTGTTTTTT.

The J gene is TRBJ1-4, the V gene TRBV5-5; TRBD1 is a possible D gene (6 bases). Trimming took off 1 base at V and 0 bases at J, with 7 bases between the two ends. The CDR3 contains 15 residues. Germline loops: CDR1 SGHKS, CDR2 YYEKEE (reference sequence). The CDR3 region is CASSLKGATNEKLFF. CDR3 DNA: TGTGCCAGCAGCTTGAAGGGGGCAACTAATGAAAAACTGTTTTTT.

V usage is TRBV3-1 (or the pseudogene TRBV3-2) and J usage is TRBJ2-3; D is ambiguous. The CDR3 has 14 amino acids. The V and J ends lost 1 base and 6 bases respectively, with 11 bases between them. The germline V gene encodes CDR1 LGHDT and CDR2 YNNKEL (reference sequence). CDR3 sequence reads: CASSQVDSRDTQYF. The CDR3, as DNA: TGTGCCAGCAGCCAAGTAGACTCTAGGGATACGCAGTATTTT.

CDR3: CASSRPQGRALGTEAFF. DNA for the CDR3: TGTGCCAGCAGCCGACCCCAGGGTAGGGCCCTAGGGACTGAAGCTTTCTTT. The gene calls are TRBV14 and TRBJ1-1, with TRBD1 as a possible D gene (5 bases). The ends were cut back, 4 bases at V and 5 bases at J, with 23 bases in the middle. The CDR3 has 17 amino acids. In germline, CDR1 is SGHDN, CDR2 FVKESK.

This rearrangement joins TRBV5-4 to TRBJ1-5; D gene unclear. V lost 4 bases and J lost 9, with 14 bases in between. Per germline, CDR1 SGHNT and CDR2 YYREEE (reference sequence). The CDR3 runs to 13 residues. The CDR3: CASSPLPGWPQHF. As DNA, the CDR3 is TGTGCCAGCAGCCCCCTTCCAGGTTGGCCCCAGCATTTT.

This chain's CDR3 is CASTPGTDYGYTF. CDR3 DNA: TGCGCCAGCACCCCAGGGACAGACTATGGCTACACCTTC. The gene calls are TRBV10-2 and TRBJ1-2, with 7 positions matching TRBD1. Trimming took 7 bases from V and 3 from J; bases not matched to a gene: 5. The CDR3 is 13 residues long. In germline, CDR1 is WSHSY, CDR2 SAAADI.

The gene calls are TRBV6-1 and TRBJ1-4; D gene uncertain. Per the germline V gene, CDR1 is MNHNS and CDR2 is SASEGT. V lost 1 base and J lost 3, with 9 bases in between. The CDR3 extends over 15 amino acids. CDR3 coding DNA: TGTGCCAGCAGTGAAGGAATAGGCCCTAATGAAAAACTGTTTTTT. Protein product: CASSEGIGPNEKLFF.

V usage is TRBV5-4 and J usage is TRBJ1-2, with a tentative D call TRBD1 (5 bases). V was cut by 4 bases and J by 6 bases, with 19 bases left in between. This CDR3 is built from 15 residues. The germline gives CDR1 SGHNT, CDR2 YYREEE (reference sequence). The chain's CDR3 is CASSIYRDGRDGYTF. CDR3 nucleotide sequence: TGTGCCAGCAGCATTTACCGGGACGGGCGGGATGGCTACACCTTC.

The J gene is TRBJ1-6, the V gene TRBV10-3; tentative D call: TRBD1 (5 bases). The germline gives CDR1 ENHRY, CDR2 SYGVKD. This CDR3 is 15 amino acids long. V lost 6 bases, J lost 4 bases, and 13 bases lay in between. This chain's CDR3 is CAIRVGTDYNSPLHF. The CDR3, as DNA: TGTGCCATCAGAGTGGGGACCGATTATAATTCACCCCTCCACTTT.

As to this clone: Here the CDR3 omits its conserved ending phenylalanine or tryptophan, so a read error is the likely source. The DNA is omitted, as the CDR3 cannot be located on it reliably, and the CDR3 follows TCRdb's listing. V usage is TRBV21-1 and J usage is TRBJ1-4; TRBD1 is the table's D call, not checked against the DNA. TRBV21-1 is given as a pseudogene. The CDR3 totals 11 residues, both ends included. The CDR3 spells CASSNKARPRT.

The chain is built from TRBV2 and TRBJ2-3; 8 bases match TRBD1. Losses at the gene ends were 4 bases for V and 4 bases for J; bases not matched to a gene: 16. Per germline, CDR1 SNHLY and CDR2 FYNNEI. This CDR3 spans 18 amino acids. CDR3 loop: CASSARTGPRIVPDTQYF. The CDR3 DNA follows: TGTGCCAGCAGTGCTAGGACAGGGCCAAGAATAGTGCCAGATACGCAGTATTTT. The whole variable domain, remainder taken from reference TRBV2 and TRBJ2-3, is EPEVTQTPSHQVTQMGQEVILRCVPISNHLYFYWYRQILGQKVEFLVSFYNNEISEKSEIFDDQFSVERPDGSNFTLKIRSTKLEDSAMYFCASSARTGPRIVPDTQYFGPGTRLTVL.

The V call is TRBV6-5, the J call TRBJ2-5; 10 nucleotides match TRBD2. Trimming cost V 2 bases and J 1 base; bases outside gene matches: 4. This CDR3 has 16 residues. Looked up from germline, CDR1 is MNHEY and CDR2 is SVGAGI. CDR3 DNA: TGTGCCAGCAGTTACGGGCTAGCGGGGGTCCAAGAGACCCAGTACTTC. It codes for CASSYGLAGVQETQYF.

This chain uses TRBV12-5 with TRBJ2-5; 10 nucleotides line up with TRBD2. The ends lost 0 bases at V and 4 bases at J; junction bases unmatched: 5. CDR3 length: 16 amino acids. The germline V gene has CDR1 LGHNT and CDR2 FRNRAP. Here the CDR3 reads CASGLVGLAGVETQYF. The CDR3 DNA follows: TGTGCTAGTGGTTTGGTCGGGCTAGCGGGAGTAGAGACCCAGTACTTC.

The chain recombines TRBV28 with TRBJ1-2; a weak D match, TRBD1 (5 bases). Germline CDR1 and CDR2: MDHEN and SYDVKM. The CDR3 is made up of 15 amino acids. V was shortened by 2 bases and J by 3 bases, with 13 bases between the two germline ends. The CDR3, as DNA: TGTGCCAGCAGTTTAGTAGGGGCGTATGACTATGGCTACACCTTC. This translates into CASSLVGAYDYGYTF.

The genes are TRBV28 and TRBJ1-2; D might be TRBD1 (5 bases). V was clipped by 6 bases and J by 4 bases, with 15 bases between them. In germline, CDR1 is MDHEN, CDR2 SYDVKM. The CDR3 is made up of 14 amino acids. CDR3 loop: CASSPPGAGYGYTF. In DNA form, the CDR3 reads TGTGCCAGCAGCCCTCCCGGGGCCGGCTATGGCTACACCTTC.

J is TRBJ1-2 and V is TRBV18, with 7 positions matching TRBD1. The V gene end was trimmed by 1 base and the J gene end by 7 bases; junction bases not matched to a gene: 6. The CDR3 totals 14 residues. Per germline, CDR1 KGHSH and CDR2 LQKENI. CDR3 amino acids: CASSPQENRGGYTF. DNA of the CDR3: TGTGCCAGCTCACCACAGGAAAACAGGGGTGGCTACACCTTC.

The rearrangement joins TRBV4-2 to TRBJ2-2; the D gene is possibly TRBD1 (5 bases). The germline V gene has CDR1 LGHNA and CDR2 YNFKEQ. This CDR3 has 16 amino acids. V lost 0 bases, J lost 1 base, and 9 bases lay in between. The CDR3 nucleotides are TGTGCCAGCAGCCAAGAAGCCACAGGGAACACCGGGGAGCTGTTTTTT. It translates to CASSQEATGNTGELFF.

The V call is TRBV28, the J call TRBJ2-7; no definite D call. Trimming removed 6 bases from V and 4 bases from J, with 10 bases in between. Germline V gene lookup returns CDR1 MDHEN and CDR2 SYDVKM. This CDR3 has 12 amino acids. The CDR3 here is CASSPDDYEQYF. The CDR3 DNA is TGTGCCAGCAGCCCGGACGATTACGAGCAGTACTTC.

This clone has a single count. V is TRBV5-1 and J is TRBJ1-1, with a possible D match to TRBD1 (5 bases). V shed 6 bases and J shed 7 bases, with 16 bases lying between them. CDR3 length equals 13 residues. CDR1 and CDR2 (germline): SGHRS, YFSETQ. The DNA for the CDR3 is TGCGCCAGCAATCGTGGACACGACGATGAAGCTTTCTTT. Translation: CASNRGHDDEAFF.

This chain connects TRBV4-1 to TRBJ1-2, with D possibly TRBD1 on 6 matching bases. V gave up 0 bases and J gave up 2 bases, with 16 bases separating them. From germline, CDR1 is MGHRA and CDR2 YSYEKL. The CDR3 spans 17 residues. The CDR3 region is CASSQETPGGGNYGYTF. The CDR3 region has the DNA TGCGCCAGCAGCCAAGAAACCCCAGGAGGGGGGAACTATGGCTACACCTTC.

V gene TRBV27 combines with J gene TRBJ2-1; a possible D gene is TRBD1 (6 bases). CDR3 size: 16 residues. Germline CDR1 reads MNHEY; CDR2 reads SMNVEV (reference sequence). V lost 2 bases to trimming and J lost 2 bases, with 13 bases between them. The CDR3 DNA reads TGTGCCAGCAGTTTAAACCCCTCAGGGGCCTACAATGAGCAGTTCTTC. This gives the protein CASSLNPSGAYNEQFF.

This clone has a handful of counts. The chain is built from TRBV11-3 and TRBJ2-2; TRBD2 matches 8 bases. Germline lookup yields CDR1 SGHNT and CDR2 YENEEA. V shed 5 bases and J 1 base; nucleotides not matched to a gene: 6. The CDR3 extends over 16 amino acids. The CDR3 region is CASSRGGLGNTGELFF. The CDR3 bases are TGTGCCAGCAGCCGCGGGGGGTTGGGGAACACCGGGGAGCTGTTTTTT.